Listed below are T cell receptor beta chains from one sample, sequenced in a study of graft-versus-host responses after intestinal transplantation. Repertoires were generated with immunoSEQ multiplex PCR, while TCRdb's copy carries only in-frame clones and drops some. This table has tens of thousands of clones, 80% to 90% appearing once. Sequenced here: PBMCs, sampled just over 64 days after intestinal transplantation. The source of these receptors is a human patient who received an intestinal transplant, so some T cells may come from the graft donor. Each CDR3 is given with its conserved first and last residue. D genes are given only for firm matches. Clone size is given for some rows only: seen once, a few or many times, or a class if the clone is expanded.

d_call,j_call,v_call,clone_size,cdr3_nt,cdr3_aa
TRBD1,TRBJ1-1,TRBV9,.,TGTGCCAGCAGCCCCCTTGACAGGGGCTCCCACACTGAAGCTTTCTTT,CASSPLDRGSHTEAFF
.,TRBJ2-1,TRBV27,.,TGTGCCAGCAGTTATAGGGGCACCTCCTACAATGAGCAGTTCTTC,CASSYRGTSYNEQFF
TRBD1,TRBJ1-4,TRBV30,.,TGTGCCTGGCGACAGGGGCTTAATGAAAAACTGTTTTTT,CAWRQGLNEKLFF
.,TRBJ1-5,TRBV7-2,.,TGTGCCAGCAGCTTAGGGCAGGTATATCAGCCCCAGCATTTT,CASSLGQVYQPQHF
.,TRBJ1-5,TRBV19,.,TGTGCCAGTAGTTTTGCGCGGGCTCAGCCCCAGCATTTT,CASSFARAQPQHF
TRBD1,TRBJ2-5,TRBV7-9,.,TGTGCCAGCAGCTCCAGACAGGGGCAGAAGGAGACCCAGTACTTC,CASSSRQGQKETQYF
TRBD2,TRBJ2-1,TRBV6-5,.,TGTGCCAGCAGCCCGACTAGCGGCGGCTACAATGAGCAGTTCTTC,CASSPTSGGYNEQFF
.,TRBJ1-5,TRBV27,.,TGTGCCAGCAGTTTATCAGAGCCCGCCCTAGACCCCAATCAGCCCCAGCATTTT,CASSLSEPALDPNQPQHF
TRBD1,TRBJ1-1,TRBV9,.,TGTGCCAGCAGCGTAGCAGGGGGGTCGAACACTGAAGCTTTCTTT,CASSVAGGSNTEAFF
.,TRBJ1-1,TRBV4-1,few,TGCGCCAGCAGCCATGTGGGGGCCACTGAAGCTTTCTTT,CASSHVGATEAFF
TRBD2,TRBJ2-3,TRBV7-8,.,TGTGCCAGCAGCAATATAGCGGGGGGGATCACAGATACGCAGTATTTT,CASSNIAGGITDTQYF
TRBD1,TRBJ1-5,TRBV7-9,.,TGTGCCAGCAGCCTTGGGACAGGGAATCAGCCCCAGCATTTT,CASSLGTGNQPQHF
TRBD1,TRBJ2-2,TRBV7-2,.,TGTGCCAGCAGCTCAAGTGGGACAGTGTACACCGGGGAGCTGTTTTTT,CASSSSGTVYTGELFF
TRBD2,TRBJ2-1,TRBV12-5,.,TGTGCTAGTGCTAGCGGGGGATACAATGAGCAGTTCTTC,CASASGGYNEQFF
TRBD1,TRBJ2-7,TRBV29-1,.,TGCAGCGCAAAGGGACAGGTGGCCTACGAGCAGTACTTC,CSAKGQVAYEQYF
.,TRBJ2-3,TRBV25-1,.,TGTGCCAGCAGTGAATTTGCTCAGGGGGATACGCAGTATTTT,CASSEFAQGDTQYF
.,TRBJ2-1,TRBV5-1,.,TGCGCCAGCAGCCAACCCGGGGGAGTTAGAAGGAGGATTGATGAGCAGTTCTTC,CASSQPGGVRRRIDEQFF
.,TRBJ2-7,TRBV7-6,.,TGTGCCAGCAGCTTGCGACAGGGTAGCGGGTCCTCCTACGAGCAGTACTTC,CASSLRQGSGSSYEQYF
.,TRBJ2-7,TRBV10-1,.,TGCGCCAGCAGTGGGTGGACTGATGGACGTTACGAGCAGTACTTC,CASSGWTDGRYEQYF
.,TRBJ2-7,TRBV7-9,.,TGTGCCAGCAGCTTAGACGGGGAACCCTACGAGCAGTACTTC,CASSLDGEPYEQYF
.,TRBJ1-2,TRBV6-1,.,TGTGCCAGCAGTACACCCCATCGGGGAGGCTATGGCTACACCTTC,CASSTPHRGGYGYTF
TRBD1,TRBJ1-6,TRBV7-9,.,TGTGCCAGCAGCGAGACAGGGGGTAATTCACCCCTCCACTTT,CASSETGGNSPLHF
.,TRBJ1-2,TRBV7-8,.,TGTGCCAGCAGCTTAGATTTGGTACTGAATGGCTACACCTTC,CASSLDLVLNGYTF
TRBD1,TRBJ1-1,TRBV19,.,TGTGCCAGTAGTAGGGGACAGGGTAGTTGGGGCACTGAAGCTTTCTTT,CASSRGQGSWGTEAFF
.,TRBJ1-1,TRBV6-1,.,TGTGCCAGCGGAAACCTTGGGGCGAACACTGAAGCTTTCTTT,CASGNLGANTEAFF
TRBD2,TRBJ2-7,TRBV7-8,.,TGTGCCAGCAGCGAACGCTTAGCGGGGGATTCCTACGAGCAGTACTTC,CASSERLAGDSYEQYF
TRBD2,TRBJ2-1,TRBV7-9,.,TGTGCCAGCAGCTTAGGAGGACTAGCGGAGGCCTACAATGAGCAGTTCTTC,CASSLGGLAEAYNEQFF
.,TRBJ1-1,TRBV6-5,.,TGTGCCAGCAGTTCCATGAACACTGAAGCTTTCTTT,CASSSMNTEAFF
.,TRBJ1-1,TRBV5-4,.,TGTGCCAGCAGCGATATGAACACTGAAGCTTTCTTT,CASSDMNTEAFF
.,TRBJ2-7,TRBV5-5,.,TGTGCCAGCAGCCTGACCGTCGCGGTAAGCGAGCAGTACTTC,CASSLTVAVSEQYF
TRBD1,TRBJ2-4,TRBV6-1,.,TGTGCCAGTGCGACAGGGGAGGAAAACATTCAGTACTTC,CASATGEENIQYF
TRBD1,TRBJ2-1,TRBV6-5,.,TGTGCCAGCACCACAGGACAGGATGAGCAGTTCTTC,CASTTGQDEQFF
TRBD1,TRBJ1-2,TRBV19,.,TGTGCCAGTAGTATAGGCGGACAGGGGTACTATGGCTACACCTTC,CASSIGGQGYYGYTF
.,TRBJ1-2,TRBV9,.,TGTGCCAGCAGCGTAACCTCGGAGGGAAACTATGGCTACACCTTC,CASSVTSEGNYGYTF
.,TRBJ1-2,TRBV7-2,.,TGTGCCAGCGGGCTACAGGGATCCTACTATGGCTACACCTTC,CASGLQGSYYGYTF
TRBD1,TRBJ1-1,TRBV15,once,TGTGCCACCAGCAGAGAGACAGGGGGGAACACTGAAGCTTTCTTT,CATSRETGGNTEAFF
TRBD1,TRBJ2-5,TRBV30,.,TGTGCCTGGAAGGGGGCCCTTACTCGGGGTGAGCAGTACTTC,CAWKGALTRGEQYF
.,TRBJ2-3,TRBV7-2,.,TGTGCCAGCAGCAACACCTGGCGAGAAGATACGCAGTATTTT,CASSNTWREDTQYF
TRBD2,TRBJ2-5,TRBV6-1,.,TGTGCCAGCAATCTACTAGCGGGGGATATGGAGACCCAGTACTTC,CASNLLAGDMETQYF
.,TRBJ1-1,TRBV7-6,.,TGTGCCAGCAGAAACAGGCTCGGCACTGAAGCTTTCTTT,CASRNRLGTEAFF
TRBD1,TRBJ2-7,TRBV9,once,TGTGCCAGCAGCGGGGACAGGGGGTTTCCCTACGAGCAGTACTTC,CASSGDRGFPYEQYF
.,TRBJ2-3,TRBV6-4,.,TGTGCCAGCAGTGACGATGGGGGGAGCACAGATACGCAGTATTTT,CASSDDGGSTDTQYF
.,TRBJ1-1,TRBV28,.,TGTGCCAGCAGTGACCCGGGACGGACTGAAGCTTTCTTT,CASSDPGRTEAFF
.,TRBJ2-2,TRBV4-3,.,TGCGCCAGCAGCCAAGCAAGTCCCGGGGTCACCGGGGAGCTGTTTTTT,CASSQASPGVTGELFF
.,TRBJ1-5,TRBV4-3,.,TGCGCCAGCAGCCCTAGAGCCGGGGGCAATCAGCCCCAGCATTTT,CASSPRAGGNQPQHF
.,TRBJ2-1,TRBV7-9,.,TGTGCCAGCAGCTTTGCTAGCCCACCTTACAATGAGCAGTTCTTC,CASSFASPPYNEQFF